This T cell receptor (beta chain) was captured in a study of human CD8 memory T cell subsets. Study conclusions and caveats: Few clonotypes were shared between stem-like memory and precursor exhausted T cells.

Preparation of the TCR beta libraries relied on UMI-labeled 5' RACE. As processed by the authors: Within each TCR beta library, functional CDR3 beta clonotypes numbered between about 2,600 and 20,000. TCRdb reanalyzed the 5' RACE reads and collapses them to one entry per CDR3 protein, without DNA. The V and J calls shown here were made by TCRdb, not taken from the authors' results. In total, the table holds 10,000 or so distinct CDR3 sequences. Negative magnetic selection enriched total CD8+ T cells. Germline-derived CDR1 and CDR2 are MDHEN and SYDVKM. CDR3 length equals 16 residues. Notes on this clonotype: The target antigen is unknown.

The sample taken for sequencing was CD8+ T cells from PBMCs. The chain links TRBV28 to TRBJ2-3; TCRdb reports TRBD2, a call that lacks DNA to check it against. The receptor was isolated from a human donor in good health. The CDR3 protein is CASSTTSGRVTDTQYF.